The rows below give T cell receptor beta chains drawn from one sample of a study of blood T cell repertoires in COVID-19. Profiling relied on immunoSEQ multiplex PCR, and the TCRdb table lists in-frame clones only, not all of them. This table holds about 180,000 clones, about 85% found once. Specimen: peripheral blood. These receptors all come from a woman older than 75 with acute or convalescent COVID-19. The CDR3 runs from the conserved cysteine through the conserved F or W. The order of the fields is clone size, D gene, V gene, J gene, CDR3 DNA, CDR3 protein. The D gene is left open where the match is weak. Expanded clones get a size class; other rows say once, few or many, or leave the size out.

NA	NA	TRBV18	TRBJ1-1	TGTGCCAGCTCACCAACCGACTGGAACACTGAAGCTTTCTTT	CASSPTDWNTEAFF
NA	NA	TRBV12-5	TRBJ1-1	TGTGCTAGTGGTCCATCGGGGAACACTGAAGCTTTCTTT	CASGPSGNTEAFF
once	NA	TRBV6-1	TRBJ1-3	TGTGCCAGCAGTGAGACAGGTTATCACTCTGGAAACACCATATATTTT	CASSETGYHSGNTIYF
once	NA	TRBV27	TRBJ2-3	TGTGCCATCGGGAGTCCCAACACAGATACGCAGTATTTT	CAIGSPNTDTQYF
few	NA	TRBV6-2/TRBV6-3	TRBJ1-1	TGTGCCAGCAGTCTGACAGGGAACACTGAAGCTTTCTTT	CASSLTGNTEAFF
NA	TRBD1	TRBV20-1	TRBJ2-5	TGCAGTGCTAGTGGTCCCGGGACAGGGGGCTGGGAGACCCAGTACTTC	CSASGPGTGGWETQYF
NA	NA	TRBV10-3	TRBJ1-2	TGTGCCATCACCACGCGGATCGACTATGGCTACACCTTC	CAITTRIDYGYTF
few	TRBD2	TRBV12-3/TRBV12-4	TRBJ2-7	TGTGCCAGCAGTTTACTAGCGGGGTACGAGCAGTACTTC	CASSLLAGYEQYF
NA	TRBD1	TRBV2	TRBJ1-1	TGTGCCAGCAGTAGGGACGACAGGGTTGAAGCTTTCTTT	CASSRDDRVEAFF
few	TRBD1	TRBV5-5	TRBJ1-4	TGTGCCAGCAGCTTGGGGGACAGGAACAATGAAAAACTGTTTTTT	CASSLGDRNNEKLFF
NA	NA	TRBV5-1	TRBJ1-2	TGCGCCAGCAGCTTTGCCGGGGATGGCTTTGTGGTATTCGGCTACACCTTC	CASSFAGDGFVVFGYTF
NA	NA	TRBV14	TRBJ2-5	TGTGCCAGCAGCCTCCGGGGACATCTCGGAGGGACCCAGTACTTC	CASSLRGHLGGTQYF
NA	NA	TRBV6-5	TRBJ2-2	TGTGCCAGCAGTTACTTCACTAGACGGACCGGGGAGCTGTTTTTT	CASSYFTRRTGELFF
NA	NA	TRBV2	TRBJ1-5	TGTGCCAGCAGTGAAGGTCCTCATCAGCCCCAGCATTTT	CASSEGPHQPQHF
few	TRBD1	TRBV5-4	TRBJ2-1	TGTGCCAGCAGCTTGATAGGACAGGGGGCCAACAATGAGCAGTTCTTC	CASSLIGQGANNEQFF
NA	TRBD2	TRBV19	TRBJ2-1	TGTGCCAGTAGTATGGGACTAGCGGGAAAGTACAATGAGCAGTTCTTC	CASSMGLAGKYNEQFF
few	NA	TRBV5-1	TRBJ2-7	TGCGCCAGCAGCTTGAGCCCGGGGACCTACGAGCAGTACTTC	CASSLSPGTYEQYF
few	NA	TRBV6-5	TRBJ2-5	TGTGCCAGCAGGCTAGCGTGGCAAGAGACCCAGTACTTC	CASRLAWQETQYF
NA	NA	TRBV18	TRBJ2-7	TGTGCCAGCTCACCCCGGGACAACTCCTACGAGCAGTACTTC	CASSPRDNSYEQYF
NA	TRBD1	TRBV12-3/TRBV12-4	TRBJ1-2	TGTGCCAGCAACCACAGGGGTAAGGGCTACACCTTC	CASNHRGKGYTF
once	NA	TRBV12-3/TRBV12-4	TRBJ2-3	TGTGCCAGCAGTTTTATCGCGGATACGCAGTATTTT	CASSFIADTQYF
NA	TRBD1	TRBV13	TRBJ2-1	TGTGCCAGCAGCCCCGGGACAGGCTCCTACAATGAGCAGTTCTTC	CASSPGTGSYNEQFF